Presented here are 29 T cell receptor beta chains from one specimen sequenced in a study of shared clonotypes between healthy human individuals. Profiled with immunoSEQ multiplex PCR; TCRdb holds only in-frame clones, not every one. Of about a million clones listed, approximately 72% were seen once; the top ten hold roughly 1.4%. The sample comprised memory CD4+ T cells sorted from blood. Subset given: CD45RA-negative fraction. The receptors shown here come from a man between 18 and 35 years old in good health.

The chain combines TRBV11-2 with TRBJ2-3; TRBD1 is a possible D gene (7 bases). Germline V gene lookup returns CDR1 SGHAT and CDR2 FQNNGV. The germline V and J ends were trimmed by 4 bases and 2 bases, with 13 bases remaining between them. The CDR3 loop spans 15 amino acids. The CDR3 protein is CASSWGDRYTDTQYF. The CDR3 nucleotides read TGTGCCAGCAGCTGGGGGGACAGATACACAGATACGCAGTATTTT.

The chain employs TRBV30 and TRBJ2-1; 10 nucleotides agree with TRBD1. V shed 2 bases, J shed 0 bases, and the junction held 16 bases outside the gene matches. The CDR3 consists of 20 residues. The germline V gene has CDR1 GTSNPN and CDR2 SVGIG (reference sequence). DNA of the CDR3: TGTGCCTGGAGTATTGACAGGGGGCTAGCGGGTTGGAGCTCCTACAATGAGCAGTTCTTC. Residues: CAWSIDRGLAGWSSYNEQFF.

The chain uses TRBV5-1 and TRBJ1-2; 11 nucleotides align to TRBD1. This CDR3 is 14 amino acids long. The V gene end was trimmed by 5 bases and the J gene end by 8 bases; junction bases not matched to a gene: 8. Germline lookup yields CDR1 SGHRS and CDR2 YFSETQ. CDR3 sequence: CASRRTGGRDGYTF. CDR3 nucleotide sequence: TGCGCCAGCAGAAGGACAGGGGGCAGGGACGGCTACACCTTC.

Turning to this clone: Germline and junction disagree at one end, which may indicate a read error. The chain couples TRBV7-6 to TRBJ2-2; TRBD1 matches at 8 bases. This CDR3 is built from 14 residues. Looked up from germline, CDR1 is SGHVS and CDR2 is FNYEAQ. Here the CDR3 reads CASSRQGNAGELFF. The CDR3, as DNA: TGTGCCAGCAGTAGACAGGGGAACGCCGGGGAGCTGTTTTTT.

The V gene is TRBV19, the J gene TRBJ2-7, with D perhaps TRBD2 (6 bases). The CDR3 sequence is 14 residues long. CDR1 is LNHDA and CDR2 is SQIVND in the germline V gene (reference sequence). V lost 3 bases and J 2 bases, leaving 11 bases between the germline ends. CDR3 residues: CASSIRGEAYEQYF. The CDR3 bases are TGTGCCAGTAGTATTCGTGGGGAGGCCTACGAGCAGTACTTC.

In its sample, this clone was seen once. The CDR3 DNA reads TGTGCCAGCAGCCAAAGGGCCCTCCAAGAGACCCAGTACTTC. This encodes CASSQRALQETQYF. The rearrangement uses TRBV5-4 and TRBJ2-5; D ambiguous. CDR3 size: 14 residues. V lost 4 bases, J lost 1 base, and 11 bases lay in between. Germline loops: CDR1 SGHNT, CDR2 YYREEE (reference sequence).

This clone was found a few times. This rearrangement joins TRBV5-1 to TRBJ2-1; 10 nucleotides agree with TRBD1. The CDR3 contains 18 residues. Germline CDR1 is SGHRS and CDR2 is YFSETQ. Unmatched junction bases numbered 15, after V lost 4 bases and J lost 5 bases. The CDR3: CASSGQRRDRGSDNEQFF. In nucleotides, the CDR3 is TGCGCCAGCAGCGGTCAGAGAAGGGACAGGGGATCCGACAATGAGCAGTTCTTC.

The chain is built from TRBV7-9 and TRBJ1-2, with D perhaps matching TRBD1 (6 bases). The ends were cut back, 3 bases at V and 4 bases at J, with 21 bases in the middle. The V gene's germline CDR1 is SEHNR and CDR2 FQNEAQ (reference sequence). The CDR3 contains 17 residues. The CDR3 loop is CASSFRTTGRFPYGYTF. CDR3 sequence (DNA): TGTGCCAGCAGCTTTAGGACGACAGGAAGGTTCCCCTATGGCTACACCTTC.

This chain connects TRBV7-2 to TRBJ2-7; no clear D. Between the trimmed V and J ends, which lost 7 bases and 3 bases, there was a span of 10 bases. CDR1 SGHTA and CDR2 FQGNSA come from the germline V gene. CDR3 length equals 12 residues. As DNA, the CDR3 is TGTGCCAGCACCCATAACGACTACGAGCAGTACTTC. Translated, it gives CASTHNDYEQYF.

The V and J genes are TRBV14 and TRBJ2-7, with 7 bases that match TRBD2. The CDR3 consists of 16 residues. Germline trimming cut 1 base from V and 2 bases from J; bases unmatched to any gene: 8. Germline assignment: CDR1 SGHDN and CDR2 FVKESK. CDR3: CASSQGRPGTTYEQYF. Here the CDR3 DNA reads TGTGCCAGCAGCCAAGGTCGGCCGGGGACTACCTACGAGCAGTACTTC.

Note on this clone: This may stem from a read error, because a much larger clone lies one nucleotide away. The chain carries TRBV7-2 and TRBJ2-5; possible D gene TRBD2, 6 bases. The germline V gene has CDR1 SGHTA and CDR2 FQGNSA. This CDR3 contains 13 residues. V was cut by 5 bases and J by 3 bases, with 10 bases left in between. The CDR3 loop reads CASSGWGEETQYF. For the CDR3, the DNA is TGTGCCAGCAGCGGATGGGGGGAAGAGACCCAGTACTTC.

V is TRBV12-1 and J is TRBJ1-5. TRBV12-1 is shown as a pseudogene. The CDR3 consists of 16 residues. The CDR3 DNA follows: TGTGCCAGCACGACGGCCCCTGGGGATAGCAATCAGCCCCAGCATTTT. Its translation: CASTTAPGDSNQPQHF.

This chain joins TRBV5-1 and TRBJ1-2, with 9 bases matching TRBD1. Trimming removed 4 bases from V and 2 bases from J; junction bases left unmatched: 6. Germline V lookup: CDR1 SGHRS, CDR2 YFSETQ. The CDR3 contains 15 residues. Here the CDR3 reads CASSPGQGVNYGYTF. The CDR3 region has the DNA TGCGCCAGCAGCCCGGGACAGGGTGTGAACTATGGCTACACCTTC.

This clone came up many times. This chain connects TRBV7-3 to TRBJ2-2; D remains ambiguous. Trimming removed 4 bases at V and 5 bases at J, with 5 bases between. CDR1 is SGHTA and CDR2 is FQGTGA in the germline V gene. The CDR3 consists of 12 residues. CDR3 protein: CASSYDTGELFF. The DNA for the CDR3 is TGTGCCAGCAGCTACGATACCGGGGAGCTGTTTTTT. The full variable domain, rest sourced from reference TRBV7-3 and TRBJ2-2, is GAGVSQTPSNKVTEKGKYVELRCDPISGHTALYWYRQSLGQGPEFLIYFQGTGAADDSGLPNDRFFAVRPEGSVSTLKIQRTERGDSAVYLCASSYDTGELFFGEGSRLTVL.

The chain employs TRBV7-9 and TRBJ2-1, with TRBD2 as a possible D gene (6 bases). This CDR3 has 14 residues. Trimming took 0 bases from V and 7 from J, leaving 10 bases between them. Germline CDR1 SEHNR, CDR2 FQNEAQ (reference sequence). This CDR3 reads CASSLAAGRNEQFF. The CDR3 coding sequence is TGTGCCAGCAGCTTAGCGGCGGGGCGGAATGAGCAGTTCTTC. The whole variable domain, remainder taken from reference TRBV7-9 and TRBJ2-1, is DTGVSQNPRHKITKRGQNVTFRCDPISEHNRLYWYRQTLGQGPEFLTYFQNEAQLEKSRLLSDRFSAERPKGSFSTLEIQRTEQGDSAMYLCASSLAAGRNEQFFGPGTRLTVL.

This chain uses TRBV18 with TRBJ1-6; D not resolved. This CDR3 region has 15 residues. Trimming shortened V by 3 bases and J by 0 bases, and 6 bases separated the two germline ends. CDR1 and CDR2 from the germline V gene are KGHSH and LQKENI. The CDR3 here is CASSPDSSYNSPLHF. The CDR3 DNA reads as TGTGCCAGCTCACCGGATAGCTCCTATAATTCACCCCTCCACTTT.

The chain recombines TRBV10-1 with TRBJ1-2, with D unclear. This CDR3 has 14 residues. Germline loops: CDR1 WNHNN, CDR2 SYGVQD (reference sequence). V shed 2 bases and J shed 8 bases, with 15 bases lying between them. CDR3 residues: CASSESLGIDGYTF. The CDR3 DNA reads as TGCGCCAGCAGTGAGAGTCTGGGGATCGACGGCTACACCTTC.

This chain links TRBV2 with TRBJ2-5; D unresolved. Germline loops: CDR1 SNHLY, CDR2 FYNNEI. Trimming shortened V by 0 bases and J by 0 bases, and 14 bases separated the two germline ends. The CDR3 is made up of 17 amino acids. Written as DNA, the CDR3 is TGTGCCAGCAGTGAAGCGCTTTCTATGGGGTACCAAGAGACCCAGTACTTC. As protein: CASSEALSMGYQETQYF.

The rearrangement uses TRBV2 and TRBJ2-1, with 9 bases aligning to TRBD2. V dropped 9 bases and J dropped 15; count of bases not matched to a gene: 15. This CDR3 comprises 13 residues. Germline V gives CDR1 SNHLY, CDR2 FYNNEI. CDR3 protein: CASTPEGGGVRFF. Here the CDR3 DNA reads TGTGCCAGTACTCCTGAGGGCGGGGGGGTTAGGTTCTTC.

The chain has TRBV6-1 and TRBJ2-7; D possibly matches TRBD1 or TRBD2 (5 bases each). Germline-derived CDR1 and CDR2 are MNHNS and SASEGT. This CDR3 region has 14 residues. The V end lost 6 bases, the J end lost 5 bases, and 17 bases lay between the germline ends. In DNA, the CDR3 is TGTGCCAGCAGACTTTCCGGGACCGCTAACGAGCAGTACTTC. It is translated as CASRLSGTANEQYF.

The chain carries TRBV5-4 and TRBJ2-7; no clear D. The V end lost 0 bases, the J end lost 3 bases, and 10 bases lay between the germline ends. CDR3 length: 14 amino acids. Germline assignment: CDR1 SGHNT and CDR2 YYREEE (reference sequence). The CDR3 region is CASSLDPAGYEQYF. CDR3 sequence (DNA): TGTGCCAGCAGCTTGGACCCCGCCGGCTACGAGCAGTACTTC.

The chain links TRBV6-6 to TRBJ1-2; D is perhaps TRBD1 (5 bases). This CDR3 is 13 amino acids long. The V gene's germline CDR1 is MNHNY and CDR2 SVGAGI (reference sequence). V was pared by 0 bases and J by 6 bases, with 8 bases between. The DNA for the CDR3 is TGTGCCAGCAGTTACTCGGGACCTGATGGCTACACCTTC. Translating gives CASSYSGPDGYTF.

The chain uses TRBV10-3 and TRBJ2-7, with D possibly matching TRBD2 (6 bases). Between the trimmed V and J ends, which lost 8 bases and 4 bases, there was a span of 18 bases. Looked up from germline, CDR1 is ENHRY and CDR2 is SYGVKD. This CDR3 has 14 residues. Here the CDR3 reads CAIGLGRPSYEQYF. DNA for the CDR3: TGTGCCATCGGTTTGGGGAGGCCATCATACGAGCAGTACTTC.

This clone came up a few times. This chain connects TRBV6-1 to TRBJ1-2; D is undetermined. CDR1 and CDR2 from the germline V gene are MNHNS and SASEGT. V was clipped by 3 bases and J by 5 bases, with 7 bases between them. This CDR3 has 12 amino acids. The CDR3 is CASSEASYGYTF. The CDR3 DNA is TGTGCCAGCAGTGAGGCCTCTTATGGCTACACCTTC.

The chain carries TRBV7-2 and TRBJ2-7, with D perhaps given as TRBD1 or TRBD2 (5 bases each). The V end was cut by 1 base, the J end by 0 bases, with 16 bases between. The CDR3 runs 17 residues. CDR1 SGHTA and CDR2 FQGNSA come from the germline V gene. Here the CDR3 reads CASSLVGSGTSSYEQYF. DNA of the CDR3: TGTGCCAGCAGCTTAGTGGGGTCCGGGACCAGCTCCTACGAGCAGTACTTC.

This sequence joins TRBV10-3 and TRBJ2-7; the match to TRBD1 covers 10 bases. V was clipped by 0 bases and J by 5 bases; unmatched bases: 7. This CDR3 spans 16 amino acids. Germline CDR1 reads ENHRY; CDR2 reads SYGVKD. The chain's CDR3 is CAISESMGQGLHEQYF. The CDR3, as DNA: TGTGCCATCAGTGAGTCGATGGGACAGGGGCTACACGAGCAGTACTTC.

The chain combines TRBV27 with TRBJ2-1; TRBD1 agrees at 7 bases. Germline assignment: CDR1 MNHEY and CDR2 SMNVEV (reference sequence). This CDR3 spans 14 amino acids. V lost 4 bases to trimming and J lost 4 bases; unmatched junction nucleotides: 4. CDR3 sequence (DNA): TGTGCCAGCAGTTACAGGGGAAAATACAATGAGCAGTTCTTC. Its protein is CASSYRGKYNEQFF.

The chain has TRBV5-6 and TRBJ2-3, with TRBD2 matching over 8 bases. This CDR3 has 16 amino acids. Germline CDR1 is SGHDT and CDR2 is YYEEEE. With 1 base clipped from V and 1 base from J, the junction kept 5 bases outside the gene matches. CDR3 bases: TGTGCCAGCAGCTTGATTGGGCGGGGGGGCACAGATACGCAGTATTTT. The encoded protein is CASSLIGRGGTDTQYF. Combining the CDR3 with reference TRBV5-6 and TRBJ2-3 gives the whole variable domain DAGVTQSPTHLIKTRGQQVTLRCSPKSGHDTVSWYQQALGQGPQFIFQYYEEEERQRGNFPDRFSGHQFPNYSSELNVNALLLGDSALYLCASSLIGRGGTDTQYFGPGTRLTVL.

The J gene is TRBJ2-3, the V gene TRBV6-5, with D perhaps given as TRBD1 or TRBD2 (5 bases each). The CDR3 is 15 amino acids. CDR1 MNHEY and CDR2 SVGAGI come from the germline V gene. V was cut by 2 bases and J by 1 base, with 10 bases left in between. CDR3 region: CASSYTGRGTDTQYF. The CDR3 DNA reads as TGTGCCAGCAGTTACACGGGACGAGGCACAGATACGCAGTATTTT.